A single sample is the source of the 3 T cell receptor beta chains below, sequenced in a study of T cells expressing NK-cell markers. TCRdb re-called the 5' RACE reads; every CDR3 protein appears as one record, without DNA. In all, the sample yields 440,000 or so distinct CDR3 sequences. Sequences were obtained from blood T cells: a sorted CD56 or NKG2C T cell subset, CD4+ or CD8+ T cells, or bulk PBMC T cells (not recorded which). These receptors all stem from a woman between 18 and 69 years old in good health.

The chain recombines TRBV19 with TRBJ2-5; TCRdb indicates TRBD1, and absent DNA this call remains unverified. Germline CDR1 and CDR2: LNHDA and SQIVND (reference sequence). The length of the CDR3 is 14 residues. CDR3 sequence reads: CASRAWGAGETQYF.

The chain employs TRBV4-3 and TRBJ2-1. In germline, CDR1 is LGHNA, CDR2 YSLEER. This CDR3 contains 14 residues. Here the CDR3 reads CASSQGGSYNEQFF.

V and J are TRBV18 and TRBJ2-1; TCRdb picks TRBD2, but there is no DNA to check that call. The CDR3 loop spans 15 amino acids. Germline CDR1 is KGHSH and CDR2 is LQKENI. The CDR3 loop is CASSLRTSGSNEQFF.